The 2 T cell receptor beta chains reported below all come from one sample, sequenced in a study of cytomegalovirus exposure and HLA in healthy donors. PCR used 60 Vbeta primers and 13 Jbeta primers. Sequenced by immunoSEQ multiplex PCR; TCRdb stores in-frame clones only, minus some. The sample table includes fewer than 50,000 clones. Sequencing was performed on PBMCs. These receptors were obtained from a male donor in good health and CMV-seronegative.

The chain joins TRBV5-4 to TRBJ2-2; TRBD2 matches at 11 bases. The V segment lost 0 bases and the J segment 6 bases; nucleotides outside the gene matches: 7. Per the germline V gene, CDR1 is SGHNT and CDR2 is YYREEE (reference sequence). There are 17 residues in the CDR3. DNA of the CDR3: TGTGCCAGCAGCTTGGCCGATAGCGGGAGGGGCGCCGGGGAGCTGTTTTTT. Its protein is CASSLADSGRGAGELFF.

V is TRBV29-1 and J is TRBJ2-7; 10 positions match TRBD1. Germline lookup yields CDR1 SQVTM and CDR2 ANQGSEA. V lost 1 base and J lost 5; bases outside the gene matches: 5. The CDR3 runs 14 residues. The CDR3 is CSVEGGQGGHEQYF. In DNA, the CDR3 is TGCAGCGTTGAAGGCGGACAGGGGGGGCACGAGCAGTACTTC.